Sequencing of this T cell receptor beta chain was carried out in a study of CD8 T cells in ankylosing spondylitis. Study results and limitations: Past studies reported some motif variants in reactive arthritis synovial fluid and blood. Reportedly, matched ankylosing spondylitis synovial fluid was significantly enriched for disease-linked clones. Made up of several highly homologous variants, a TCR beta motif appeared characteristic of ankylosing spondylitis blood.

A quantitative 5'-RACE method, one with molecular barcodes, was used to make TCR beta libraries. TCRdb redid the calling of the 5' RACE reads with MiXCR, one entry per CDR3 protein. The sample includes fewer than 550,000 distinct CDR3 sequences, approximately 5.3% of them seen just once. J gave up 2 bases and V 3 bases, and 16 bases lay outside the gene matches. Germline assignment: CDR1 SGHRS and CDR2 YFSETQ. The CDR3 contains 18 residues. This clonotype was detected only a few times. Its antigen is unknown. The V call is TRBV5-1, the J call TRBJ1-2, with TRBD1 matching over 7 bases. The sample was blood, either unsorted or a sorted T cell fraction (not recorded which). The clonotype was recovered from a male donor with ankylosing spondylitis. The CDR3 DNA reads as TGCGCCAGCAGCTACCGGGACAGCGCTTTGGCAGTAAACTATGGCTACACCTTC. It is translated as CASSYRDSALAVNYGYTF.